The rows below give T cell receptor beta chains drawn from one sample of a study of cytomegalovirus exposure and HLA in healthy donors. Some clones are missing from TCRdb's copy, which holds only in-frame ones; the method was immunoSEQ multiplex PCR. The table shows 120,000 or so clones, with nearly 80% occurring only once. Sequenced input: PBMCs. These receptors were taken from a woman aged 40-49 years in good health and CMV-seronegative. The CDR3 runs from the conserved cysteine through the conserved F or W. A D gene is named only where the DNA matches it firmly. Expanded clones get a size class; other rows say once, few or many, or leave the size out.

J gene: TRBJ2-7; CDR3 length: 13; clone size: -; D gene: -; V gene: TRBV7-2; CDR3 DNA: TGTGCCAGCAGCTCCCAGGAGAGGGTAGAGCAGTACTTC; CDR3 protein: CASSSQERVEQYF
J gene: TRBJ1-6; CDR3 length: 14; clone size: -; D gene: TRBD1; V gene: TRBV5-1; CDR3 DNA: TGCGCCAGCAGCGAAGACAGGGGGAATTCACCCCTCCACTTT; CDR3 protein: CASSEDRGNSPLHF
J gene: TRBJ1-1; CDR3 length: 11; clone size: few; D gene: -; V gene: TRBV6-6; CDR3 DNA: TGTGCCAGCAGTCGGAACACTGAAGCTTTCTTT; CDR3 protein: CASSRNTEAFF
J gene: TRBJ1-5; CDR3 length: 18; clone size: -; D gene: TRBD1; V gene: TRBV4-1; CDR3 DNA: TGCGCCAGCAGCCCCGGGACAGGGGGACTTATAGGCAATCAGCCCCAGCATTTT; CDR3 protein: CASSPGTGGLIGNQPQHF
J gene: TRBJ2-5; CDR3 length: 12; clone size: few; D gene: TRBD2; V gene: TRBV15; CDR3 DNA: TGTGCCACGCGACTAGCGGGAGAGACCCAGTACTTC; CDR3 protein: CATRLAGETQYF
J gene: TRBJ2-3; CDR3 length: 18; clone size: few; D gene: TRBD2; V gene: TRBV11-1; CDR3 DNA: TGTGCCAGCAGCCGCCGGGGGACGGCGGGAGGACGCACAGATACGCAGTATTTT; CDR3 protein: CASSRRGTAGGRTDTQYF
J gene: TRBJ1-5; CDR3 length: 15; clone size: -; D gene: TRBD1; V gene: TRBV28; CDR3 DNA: TGTGCCAGCAGCCGACAGGGGATTAGCAATCAGCCCCAGCATTTT; CDR3 protein: CASSRQGISNQPQHF
J gene: TRBJ2-5; CDR3 length: 17; clone size: -; D gene: TRBD1; V gene: TRBV28; CDR3 DNA: TGTGCCAGCAGTTTATGGGGCGACAGGGGAGCTGGAGAGACCCAGTACTTC; CDR3 protein: CASSLWGDRGAGETQYF
J gene: TRBJ2-7; CDR3 length: 12; clone size: few; D gene: -; V gene: TRBV7-9; CDR3 DNA: TGTGCCAGCAGCTTAAAAGCATACGAGCAGTACTTC; CDR3 protein: CASSLKAYEQYF
J gene: TRBJ1-3; CDR3 length: 14; clone size: -; D gene: -; V gene: TRBV19; CDR3 DNA: TGTGCCAGTAGATCAAGGGGCGCAGGAAACACCATATATTTT; CDR3 protein: CASRSRGAGNTIYF
J gene: TRBJ1-2; CDR3 length: 16; clone size: -; D gene: -; V gene: TRBV5-1; CDR3 DNA: TGCGCCAGCAGCTTAATACCCCGGACAGTTGGCTATGGCTACACCTTC; CDR3 protein: CASSLIPRTVGYGYTF
J gene: TRBJ2-3; CDR3 length: 16; clone size: -; D gene: TRBD2; V gene: TRBV7-2; CDR3 DNA: TGTGCCAGCAGCGGTAGCGGGACGGCTAGCACAGATACGCAGTATTTT; CDR3 protein: CASSGSGTASTDTQYF
J gene: TRBJ1-4; CDR3 length: 13; clone size: -; D gene: -; V gene: TRBV2; CDR3 DNA: TGTGCCAGCAGTTCACGGGCTAATGAAAAACTGTTTTTT; CDR3 protein: CASSSRANEKLFF
J gene: TRBJ2-3; CDR3 length: 14; clone size: once; D gene: TRBD2; V gene: TRBV19; CDR3 DNA: TGTGCCAGTAGTACTAGCGGAGCCACAGATACGCAGTATTTT; CDR3 protein: CASSTSGATDTQYF
J gene: TRBJ1-2; CDR3 length: 14; clone size: -; D gene: -; V gene: TRBV5-1; CDR3 DNA: TGCGCCAGCAGGCGGGTAGGGGGAACACATGGCTACACCTTC; CDR3 protein: CASRRVGGTHGYTF
J gene: TRBJ2-5; CDR3 length: 17; clone size: -; D gene: TRBD2; V gene: TRBV4-3; CDR3 DNA: TGCGCCAGCAGCCAGAGAACTAGCGGGAGTACCCAAGAGACCCAGTACTTC; CDR3 protein: CASSQRTSGSTQETQYF